The sequence of this TCR beta chain was determined in a study of molecular identifiers for immune sequencing clone quantification (dated by TCRdb to 2017 to 2018). With respect to the entire study: For a replicate experiment, RNA from around 20,000 or 100,000 naive CD8 T cells was divided into five aliquots, of which four were sequenced. The study was a methods study using CD8 T cells to benchmark molecular-identifier clustering-based TCR repertoire sequencing (MIDCIRS) and TCR RNA copy counting.

This clonotype was recorded at least ten times. Its binding antigen is unknown. Per-base quality was not reported, and no clone a single base away is much larger than it. Points the paper makes about the study in general: About 3 recovered TCR RNA copies per cell were obtained by modeling, versus about 9 by digital PCR, implying a capture efficiency of around 28%. When barcode sub-clustering was left out, chimeric consensus sequences inflated TCR diversity, with chimeras reaching as high as 47%. Spiked-in Jurkat TCR RNA equal to a single cell's worth was reported to be detectable even within 1,200,000 naive CD8 T cells. Clones above 20 RNA copies held over 99% of molecules in CMV-specific effector cells but under 1% in naive cells. The sizes of highly expanded clones could end up underestimated when identical TCR molecules share a barcode. The naive libraries included spiked-in Jurkat TCR RNA (under eleven copies' worth), and this Jurkat TCR RNA is not part of the donor repertoire.

Libraries of naive CD8 T cells were built from approximately 22,000 to 940,000 sorted cells, with 10%, 30% or 50% of the purified RNA used. On a BD FACSAria II, naive CD8 T cells were FACS-sorted as CD8+CD4-CCR7+CD45RA+ and collected into RLT Plus buffer. To test detection sensitivity, Jurkat RNA equivalent to more than 8 TCR copies was spiked into samples of roughly 20,000-1,100,000 naive CD8 T cells. CD8 T cells were enriched with RosetteSep CD8+ T Cell Enrichment Cocktail and Ficoll-Paque, followed by ACK red cell lysis. V sheds 4 bases and J sheds 0 bases, leaving 7 bases between their ends. In the germline V gene (reference sequence), CDR1 corresponds to LNHDA and CDR2 to SQIVND. Including the terminal cysteine and phenylalanine, the CDR3 comprises 14 residues. Of all the DNA, just the CDR3 is kept, 42 bases in frame from base 1. Libraries were made using PCR. TCRdb names Illumina HiSeq 4000 as the instrument used. Bulk TCR libraries were prepared as previously described, using TCR primers listed in Table S5. Purification of total RNA was performed with the Qiagen AllPrep DNA/RNA kit. Before any analysis, reads coming from multiple sequencing runs of the same library were combined into one pool. Turning to the authors' computational methods: Reads were retained only if the reads had an exact TCR constant sequence, and the retained reads were trimmed to 150 nt and grouped according to their 12-nt molecular barcodes. Reads in each barcode group were sub-clustered using a 15% Levenshtein threshold, and a quality-weighted consensus sequence was built for each RNA molecule. Non-functional sequences were excluded, and lower-count sequences lying one edit away from another sequence were also excluded. Based on fitting two negative binomial distributions, any barcode sub-cluster with under 20% of the maximum read count was discarded. The raw public reads went through TCRdb reprocessing: fastp at Q25, MiXCR clone calling, in-frame beta chains kept. Under each unique CDR3 protein, matching rows form one entry showing the most common genes and DNA. For this entry, the V and J calls and clone size follow TCRdb and not the study's own pipeline. Within this sample are about 320,000 distinct CDR3 sequences, with over 20% of them counted one time only. The top ten constitute about 0.79% of the sample.

This chain is built from TRBV19 and TRBJ2-1; no confident D gene assignment can be made. The source of this sequence is a human donor in good health. Some libraries in this study had Jurkat cell RNA spiked in. Sequenced sample: naive CD8+ T cells from blood, with Jurkat cell RNA spiked in. The sample's cell subset or site label, decoded: FACS-sorted CD8+CD4-CCR7+CD45RA+ naive T cells. The CDR3 protein is CASSSASSYNEQFF. The nucleotide sequence is given as TGTGCCAGTAGTAGCGCGAGCTCCTACAATGAGCAGTTCTTC.